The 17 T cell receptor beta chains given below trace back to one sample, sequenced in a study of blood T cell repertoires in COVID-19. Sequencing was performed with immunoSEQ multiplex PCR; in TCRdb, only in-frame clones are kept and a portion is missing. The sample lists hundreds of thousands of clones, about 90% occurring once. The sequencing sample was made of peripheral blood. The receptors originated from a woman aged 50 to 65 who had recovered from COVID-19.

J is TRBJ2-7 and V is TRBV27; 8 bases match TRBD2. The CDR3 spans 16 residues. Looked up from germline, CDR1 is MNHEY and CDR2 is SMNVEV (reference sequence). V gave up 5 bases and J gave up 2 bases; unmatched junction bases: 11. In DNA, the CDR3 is TGTGCCAGCAGTCTCCTAGGGACTAGTAAAGCCTACGAGCAGTACTTC. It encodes CASSLLGTSKAYEQYF.

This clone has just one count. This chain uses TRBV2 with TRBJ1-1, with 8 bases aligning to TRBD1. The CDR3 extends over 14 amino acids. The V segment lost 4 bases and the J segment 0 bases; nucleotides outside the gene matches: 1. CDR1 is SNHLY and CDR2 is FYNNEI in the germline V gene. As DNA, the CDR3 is TGTGCCAGCAGTGGGACAGGGATGAACACTGAAGCTTTCTTT. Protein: CASSGTGMNTEAFF.

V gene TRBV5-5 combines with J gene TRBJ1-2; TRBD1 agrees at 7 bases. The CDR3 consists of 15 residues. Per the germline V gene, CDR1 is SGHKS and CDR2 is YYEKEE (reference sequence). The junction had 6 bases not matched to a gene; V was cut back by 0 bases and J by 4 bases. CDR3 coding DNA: TGTGCCAGCAGCTTGGGGGACAGTAAGAGCTATGGCTACACCTTC. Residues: CASSLGDSKSYGYTF. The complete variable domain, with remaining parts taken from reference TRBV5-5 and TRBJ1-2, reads DAGVTQSPTHLIKTRGQQVTLRCSPISGHKSVSWYQQVLGQGPQFIFQYYEKEERGRGNFPDRFSARQFPNYSSELNVNALLLGDSALYLCASSLGDSKSYGYTFGSGTRLTVV.

CDR3 coding DNA: TGTGCCAGCAGCCAAGGACAGGGACCCTATGGCTACACCTTC. Amino acids: CASSQGQGPYGYTF. This chain connects TRBV5-6 to TRBJ1-2, with 8 bases matching TRBD1. This CDR3 comprises 14 residues. The V and J ends lost 4 bases and 4 bases, in that order; junction bases with no gene match: 6. Germline CDR1 reads SGHDT; CDR2 reads YYEEEE.

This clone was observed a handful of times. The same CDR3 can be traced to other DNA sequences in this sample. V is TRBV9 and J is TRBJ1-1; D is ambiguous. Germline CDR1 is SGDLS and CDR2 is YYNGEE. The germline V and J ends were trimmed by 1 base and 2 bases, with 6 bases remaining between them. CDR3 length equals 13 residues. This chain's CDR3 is CASSVTGNTEAFF. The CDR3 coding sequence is TGTGCCAGCAGCGTAACGGGAAACACTGAAGCTTTCTTT. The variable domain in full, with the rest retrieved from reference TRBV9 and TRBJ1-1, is DSGVTQTPKHLITATGQRVTLRCSPRSGDLSVYWYQQSLDQGLQFLIQYYNGEERAKGNILERFSAQQFPDLHSELNLSSLELGDSALYFCASSVTGNTEAFFGQGTRLTVV.

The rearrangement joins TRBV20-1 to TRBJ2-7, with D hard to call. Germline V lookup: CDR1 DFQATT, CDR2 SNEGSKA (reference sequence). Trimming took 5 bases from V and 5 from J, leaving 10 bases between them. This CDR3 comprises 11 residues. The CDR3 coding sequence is TGCAGTGCTGCCCCTAAGAACGAGCAGTACTTC. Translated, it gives CSAAPKNEQYF.

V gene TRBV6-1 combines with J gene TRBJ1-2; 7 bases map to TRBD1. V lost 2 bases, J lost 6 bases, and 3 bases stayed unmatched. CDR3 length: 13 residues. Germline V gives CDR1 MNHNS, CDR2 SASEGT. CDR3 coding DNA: TGTGCCAGCAGTGAAAGGGGGACAGATGGCTACACCTTC. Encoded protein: CASSERGTDGYTF.

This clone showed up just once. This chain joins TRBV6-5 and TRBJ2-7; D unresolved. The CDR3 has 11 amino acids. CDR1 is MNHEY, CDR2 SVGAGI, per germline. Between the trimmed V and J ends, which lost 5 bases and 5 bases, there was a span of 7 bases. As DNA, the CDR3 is TGTGCCAGCAGTACCCAGGACGAGCAGTACTTC. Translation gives CASSTQDEQYF.

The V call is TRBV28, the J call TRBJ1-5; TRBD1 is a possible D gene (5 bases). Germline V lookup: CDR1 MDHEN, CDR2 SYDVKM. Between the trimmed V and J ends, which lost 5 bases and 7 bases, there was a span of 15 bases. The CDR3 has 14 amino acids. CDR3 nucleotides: TGTGCCAGCAGTCCTCCAGGGTTTGGGCAGCCCCAGCATTTT. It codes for CASSPPGFGQPQHF.

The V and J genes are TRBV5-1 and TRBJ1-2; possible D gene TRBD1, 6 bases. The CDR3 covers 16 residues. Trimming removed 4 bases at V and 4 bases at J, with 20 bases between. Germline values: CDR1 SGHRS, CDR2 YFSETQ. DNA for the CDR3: TGCGCCAGCAGCATTAACCGGGACACCAAAGGCTATGGCTACACCTTC. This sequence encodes CASSINRDTKGYGYTF.

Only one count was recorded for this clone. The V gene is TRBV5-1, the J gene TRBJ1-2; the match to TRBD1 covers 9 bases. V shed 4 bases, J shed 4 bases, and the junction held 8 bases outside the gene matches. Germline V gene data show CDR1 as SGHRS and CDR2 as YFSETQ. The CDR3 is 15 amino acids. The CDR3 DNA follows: TGCGCCAGCAGCGCCAACAGGGGGCGCTTCTATGGCTACACCTTC. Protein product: CASSANRGRFYGYTF.

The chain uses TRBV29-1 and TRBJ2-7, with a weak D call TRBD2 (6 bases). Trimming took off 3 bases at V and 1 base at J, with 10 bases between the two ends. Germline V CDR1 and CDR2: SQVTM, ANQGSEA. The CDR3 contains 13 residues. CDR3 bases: TGCAGCGTTGATGGCGGGGTTTCCTACGAGCAGTACTTC. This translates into CSVDGGVSYEQYF.

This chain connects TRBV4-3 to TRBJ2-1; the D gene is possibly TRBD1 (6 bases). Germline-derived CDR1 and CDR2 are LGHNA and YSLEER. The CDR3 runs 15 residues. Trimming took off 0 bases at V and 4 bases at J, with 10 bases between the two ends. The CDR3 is CASSQDRGPYNEQFF. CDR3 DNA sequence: TGCGCCAGCAGCCAAGACAGGGGCCCTTACAATGAGCAGTTCTTC.

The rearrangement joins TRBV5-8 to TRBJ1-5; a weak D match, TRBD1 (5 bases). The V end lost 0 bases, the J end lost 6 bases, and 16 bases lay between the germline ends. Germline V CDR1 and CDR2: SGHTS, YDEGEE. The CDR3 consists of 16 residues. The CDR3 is CASSLAGGPLRQPQHF. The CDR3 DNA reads TGTGCCAGCAGCTTGGCCGGGGGACCGCTTCGTCAGCCCCAGCATTTT.

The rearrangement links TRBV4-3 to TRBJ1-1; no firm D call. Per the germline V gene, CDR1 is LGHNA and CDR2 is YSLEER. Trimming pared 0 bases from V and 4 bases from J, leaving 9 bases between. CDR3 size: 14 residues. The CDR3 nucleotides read TGCGCCAGCAGCCAAGAAACCCTATTCACTGAAGCTTTCTTT. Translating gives CASSQETLFTEAFF.

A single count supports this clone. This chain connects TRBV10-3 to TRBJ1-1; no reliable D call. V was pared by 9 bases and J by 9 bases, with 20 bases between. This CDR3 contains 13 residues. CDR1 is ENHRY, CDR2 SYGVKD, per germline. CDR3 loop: CAISPMRREKAFF. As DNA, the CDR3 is TGTGCCATATCCCCTATGAGACGGGAAAAAGCTTTCTTT.

The CDR3 sequence is CASSIGGRTGGDEQYF. In DNA form, the CDR3 reads TGTGCCAGTAGTATAGGTGGACGGACCGGGGGAGACGAGCAGTACTTC. The J gene is TRBJ2-7, the V gene TRBV19, with D perhaps TRBD2 (6 bases). Trimming removed 1 base from V and 5 bases from J, with 18 bases in between. Germline loops: CDR1 LNHDA, CDR2 SQIVND (reference sequence). CDR3 length: 16 amino acids.